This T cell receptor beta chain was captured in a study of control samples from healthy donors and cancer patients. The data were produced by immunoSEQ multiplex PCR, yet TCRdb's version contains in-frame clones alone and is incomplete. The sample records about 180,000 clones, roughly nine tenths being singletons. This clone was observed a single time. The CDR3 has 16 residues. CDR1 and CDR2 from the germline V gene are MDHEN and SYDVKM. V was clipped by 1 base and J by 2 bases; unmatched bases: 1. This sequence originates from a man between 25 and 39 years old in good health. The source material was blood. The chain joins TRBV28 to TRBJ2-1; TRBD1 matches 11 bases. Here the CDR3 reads CASSLSGQGAYNEQFF. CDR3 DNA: TGTGCCAGCAGTTTATCGGGACAGGGGGCCTACAATGAGCAGTTCTTC. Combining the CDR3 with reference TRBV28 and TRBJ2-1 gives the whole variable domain DVKVTQSSRYLVKRTGEKVFLECVQDMDHENMFWYRQDPGLGLRLIYFSYDVKMKEKGDIPEGYSVSREKKERFSLILESASTNQTSMYLCASSLSGQGAYNEQFFGPGTRLTVL.